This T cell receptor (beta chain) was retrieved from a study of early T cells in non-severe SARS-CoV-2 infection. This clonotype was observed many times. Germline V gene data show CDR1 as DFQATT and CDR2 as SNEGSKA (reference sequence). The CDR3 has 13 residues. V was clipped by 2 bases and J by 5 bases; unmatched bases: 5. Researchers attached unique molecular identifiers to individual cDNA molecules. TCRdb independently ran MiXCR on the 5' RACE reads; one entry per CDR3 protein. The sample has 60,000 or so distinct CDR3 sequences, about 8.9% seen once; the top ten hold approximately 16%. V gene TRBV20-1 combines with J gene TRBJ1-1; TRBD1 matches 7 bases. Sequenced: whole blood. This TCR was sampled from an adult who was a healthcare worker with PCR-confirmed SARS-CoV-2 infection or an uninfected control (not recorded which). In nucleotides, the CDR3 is TGCAGTGCTAGATGGACAGGCCGAACTGAAGCTTTCTTT. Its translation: CSARWTGRTEAFF.